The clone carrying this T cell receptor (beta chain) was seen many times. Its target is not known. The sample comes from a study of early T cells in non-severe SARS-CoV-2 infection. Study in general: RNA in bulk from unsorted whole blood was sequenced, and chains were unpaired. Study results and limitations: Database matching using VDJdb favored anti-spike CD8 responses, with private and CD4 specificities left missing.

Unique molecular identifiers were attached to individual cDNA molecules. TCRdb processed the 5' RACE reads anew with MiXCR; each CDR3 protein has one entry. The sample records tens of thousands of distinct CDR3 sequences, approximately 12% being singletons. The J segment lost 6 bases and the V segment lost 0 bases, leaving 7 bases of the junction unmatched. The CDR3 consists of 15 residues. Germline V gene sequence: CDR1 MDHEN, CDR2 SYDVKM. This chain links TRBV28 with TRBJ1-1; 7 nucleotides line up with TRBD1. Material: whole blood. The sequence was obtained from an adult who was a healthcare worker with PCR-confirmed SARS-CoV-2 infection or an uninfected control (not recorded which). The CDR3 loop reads CASSLWAGGEAEAFF. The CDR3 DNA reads TGTGCCAGCAGTTTATGGGCAGGGGGTGAGGCTGAAGCTTTCTTT.